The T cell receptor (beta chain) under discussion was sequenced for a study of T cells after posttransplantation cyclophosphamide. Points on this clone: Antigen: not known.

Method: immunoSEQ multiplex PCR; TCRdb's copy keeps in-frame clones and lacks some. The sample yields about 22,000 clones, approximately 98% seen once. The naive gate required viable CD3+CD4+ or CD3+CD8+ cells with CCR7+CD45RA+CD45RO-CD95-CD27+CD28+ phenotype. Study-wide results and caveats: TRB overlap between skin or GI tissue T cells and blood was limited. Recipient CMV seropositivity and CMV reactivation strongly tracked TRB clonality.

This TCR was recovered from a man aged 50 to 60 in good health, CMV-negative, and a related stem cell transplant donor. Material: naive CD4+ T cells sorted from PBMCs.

In nucleotides, the CDR3 is TGTGCCAGCAGACTGACAGGGGGATACGAGCAGTACTTC. Encoded protein: CASRLTGGYEQYF. The J gene is TRBJ2-7, the V gene TRBV27; 9 positions match TRBD1. The CDR3 has 13 residues. V lost 6 bases to trimming and J lost 4 bases; unmatched junction nucleotides: 4. The germline V gene has CDR1 MNHEY and CDR2 SMNVEV (reference sequence).